The 21 T cell receptor beta chains below come from one sample, sequenced in a study of shared clonotypes between healthy human individuals. Using immunoSEQ multiplex PCR, the repertoire was profiled, and TCRdb retains in-frame clones only, with some absent. The sample lists about 1 million clones; about 75% were seen once. Sequenced material: memory CD4+ T cells sorted from blood. The sample's subset: CD45RA-negative fraction. These receptors came from a man younger than 35 in good health.

V usage is TRBV7-9 and J usage is TRBJ1-6; D not resolved. CDR3 size: 14 residues. Trimming pared 1 base from V and 7 bases from J, leaving 8 bases between. Looked up from germline, CDR1 is SEHNR and CDR2 is FQNEAQ (reference sequence). CDR3 sequence reads: CASSLGAANSPLHF. In DNA form, the CDR3 reads TGTGCCAGCAGCTTAGGTGCAGCCAATTCACCCCTCCACTTT.

This chain uses TRBV5-4 with TRBJ2-7; D is possibly TRBD1 (6 bases). The V and J ends lost 6 bases and 6 bases respectively, with 25 bases between them. Per germline, CDR1 SGHNT and CDR2 YYREEE (reference sequence). The CDR3 is made up of 16 amino acids. The CDR3, as DNA: TGTGCCAGCACCTTAGGGGGAAGGCTAGCTTCAGGCGAGCAGTACTTC. Its translation: CASTLGGRLASGEQYF.

Ten or more counts support this clone. The chain is built from TRBV5-6 and TRBJ1-2; D call uncertain. Trimming removed 1 base at V and 4 bases at J, with 14 bases between. The CDR3 contains 15 residues. Germline V gene data show CDR1 as SGHDT and CDR2 as YYEEEE. This CDR3 reads CASSLFEGGIYGYTF. CDR3 nucleotide sequence: TGTGCCAGCAGCTTGTTTGAAGGCGGCATCTATGGCTACACCTTC.

This clone appeared a single time. The chain uses TRBV6-6 and TRBJ2-1, with a weak D call TRBD2 (5 bases). In germline, CDR1 is MNHNY, CDR2 SVGAGI (reference sequence). This CDR3 is 15 amino acids long. V was shortened by 4 bases and J by 0 bases, with 10 bases between the two germline ends. The CDR3 region has the DNA TGTGCCAGCAGTTCAGCGGAAAGCTCCTACAATGAGCAGTTCTTC. It is translated as CASSSAESSYNEQFF.

The chain employs TRBV7-2 and TRBJ1-6; D is uncertain. This CDR3 is built from 13 residues. Germline-derived CDR1 and CDR2 are SGHTA and FQGNSA. Trimming pared 1 base from V and 11 bases from J, leaving 9 bases between. CDR3 protein: CASSLDSLAPLHF. The CDR3 DNA reads TGTGCCAGCAGCTTAGATTCATTGGCACCCCTCCACTTT.

V usage is TRBV28 and J usage is TRBJ2-1; 9 bases match TRBD1. V dropped 3 bases and J dropped 7; count of bases not matched to a gene: 7. This CDR3 spans 15 amino acids. Germline CDR1 is MDHEN and CDR2 is SYDVKM. The CDR3 protein is CASSLVAQGANEQFF. The CDR3, as DNA: TGTGCCAGCAGTTTGGTCGCACAGGGGGCGAATGAGCAGTTCTTC.

The table lists this clone with a count of one. The genes are TRBV30 and TRBJ2-1; 13 bases agree with TRBD2. Germline CDR1 and CDR2: GTSNPN and SVGIG (reference sequence). CDR3 length: 17 amino acids. V shed 2 bases, J shed 6 bases, and the junction held 10 bases outside the gene matches. CDR3 coding DNA: TGTGCCTGGAGTCACGGGGTAGGACTAGCGGGGGTCAATGAGCAGTTCTTC. Translating gives CAWSHGVGLAGVNEQFF.

The rearrangement joins TRBV2 to TRBJ2-2; D is perhaps TRBD1 or TRBD2 (5 bases each). CDR1 and CDR2 (germline): SNHLY, FYNNEI. V was pared by 6 bases and J by 0 bases, with 8 bases between. The CDR3 extends over 14 amino acids. The CDR3, as DNA: TGTGCCAGCAGAGGGACCTCGAACACCGGGGAGCTGTTTTTT. This encodes CASRGTSNTGELFF. The whole variable domain, filled in from reference TRBV2 and TRBJ2-2, reads EPEVTQTPSHQVTQMGQEVILRCVPISNHLYFYWYRQILGQKVEFLVSFYNNEISEKSEIFDDQFSVERPDGSNFTLKIRSTKLEDSAMYFCASRGTSNTGELFFGEGSRLTVL.

This clone was detected only a few times. The identical CDR3 is also encoded by other nucleotide sequences in the sample. The chain links TRBV6-6 to TRBJ1-1, with D perhaps TRBD1 (5 bases). CDR3 length: 13 residues. The V gene's germline CDR1 is MNHNY and CDR2 SVGAGI (reference sequence). The V gene lost 4 bases and the J gene lost 1 base, with 7 bases spanning the gap. The CDR3 loop is CASSSQGNTEAFF. CDR3 DNA: TGTGCCAGCAGTTCTCAGGGGAACACTGAAGCTTTCTTT.

V usage is TRBV19 and J usage is TRBJ2-5; D unresolved. Germline V gene lookup returns CDR1 LNHDA and CDR2 SQIVND (reference sequence). The CDR3 length is 13 residues. V dropped 1 base and J dropped 5 bases, with 8 bases sitting between them. The CDR3 sequence: CASSIGDPETQYF. The CDR3 DNA reads TGTGCCAGTAGTATAGGAGACCCCGAGACCCAGTACTTC. The variable domain in full, with the rest retrieved from reference TRBV19 and TRBJ2-5, is DGGITQSPKYLFRKEGQNVTLSCEQNLNHDAMYWYRQDPGQGLRLIYYSQIVNDFQKGDIAEGYSVSREKKESFPLTVTSAQKNPTAFYLCASSIGDPETQYFGPGTRLLVL.

V gene TRBV7-2 combines with J gene TRBJ2-7; 8 bases fit TRBD1. With 6 bases clipped from V and 4 bases from J, the junction kept 14 bases outside the gene matches. Germline values: CDR1 SGHTA, CDR2 FQGNSA. The CDR3 spans 16 residues. CDR3 nucleotides: TGTGCCAGCAGTCTGGGAGGCGGACAGGGCGTTTACGAGCAGTACTTC. Translation: CASSLGGGQGVYEQYF.

With regard to this clone: Different DNA sequences within this sample yield the same CDR3. The chain uses TRBV18 and TRBJ1-1, with a weak D call TRBD1 (5 bases). CDR1 is KGHSH, CDR2 LQKENI, per germline. V lost 5 bases and J 1 base, leaving 8 bases between the germline ends. This CDR3 is 13 amino acids long. CDR3 in DNA: TGTGCCAGCTCATCGACAGCGAACACTGAAGCTTTCTTT. Protein product: CASSSTANTEAFF.

This chain joins TRBV10-3 and TRBJ2-1; 10 nucleotides match TRBD2. Per the germline V gene, CDR1 is ENHRY and CDR2 is SYGVKD. V shed 2 bases and J 2 bases; nucleotides not matched to a gene: 12. The CDR3 loop spans 19 amino acids. CDR3: CAISESGTSEGGAYNEQFF. The CDR3 DNA follows: TGTGCCATCAGTGAGAGTGGGACTAGCGAGGGTGGAGCCTACAATGAGCAGTTCTTC.

The chain is built from TRBV10-2 and TRBJ1-4; D is possibly TRBD1 (5 bases). Germline V gene data show CDR1 as WSHSY and CDR2 as SAAADI. V lost 3 bases and J lost 8, with 13 bases in between. The CDR3 is made up of 14 amino acids. CDR3 residues: CASSDRRGREKLFF. The CDR3 nucleotides read TGCGCCAGCAGTGATAGAAGGGGCAGAGAAAAACTGTTTTTT.

The V call is TRBV11-3, the J call TRBJ1-3, with D unclear. V lost 5 bases to trimming and J lost 0 bases, with 5 bases between them. The CDR3 is 13 amino acids. Germline V gives CDR1 SGHNT, CDR2 YENEEA. The CDR3 nucleotides read TGTGCCAGCAGCAGGGCCTCTGGAAACACCATATATTTT. Encoded protein: CASSRASGNTIYF. The variable domain in full, with the rest retrieved from reference TRBV11-3 and TRBJ1-3, is EAGVVQSPRYKIIEKKQPVAFWCNPISGHNTLYWYLQNLGQGPELLIRYENEEAVDDSQLPKDRFSAERLKGVDSTLKIQPAELGDSAVYLCASSRASGNTIYFGEGSWLTVV.

This clone showed up just once. The V and J genes are TRBV4-1 and TRBJ2-1; D is unclear. V dropped 2 bases and J dropped 8 bases, with 10 bases sitting between them. CDR3 length: 13 amino acids. Germline V gives CDR1 MGHRA, CDR2 YSYEKL. CDR3 bases: TGCGCCAGCAGCCAACTAGGTCTCGATGAGCAGTTCTTC. It specifies CASSQLGLDEQFF.

This chain uses TRBV7-9 with TRBJ1-2; unclear D gene. The germline CDR1 and CDR2 sequences are SEHNR and FQNEAQ (reference sequence). CDR3 length: 15 amino acids. Trimming stripped 1 base from V and 7 bases from J, with 16 bases between. CDR3 DNA: TGTGCCAGCAGCTTAGTGAGAGGGAGTGGTCTTGGCTACACCTTC. This encodes CASSLVRGSGLGYTF.

This clone was recorded only once. The V gene is TRBV28, the J gene TRBJ1-4; D perhaps matches TRBD1 (6 bases). From germline, CDR1 is MDHEN and CDR2 SYDVKM. This CDR3 region has 15 residues. Trimming left V 8 bases short and J 1 base short, with 14 bases between. DNA for the CDR3: TGTGCCAGCTTGGGGGGGCGCGGAACTAATGAAAAACTGTTTTTT. Its protein is CASLGGRGTNEKLFF.

The rearrangement joins TRBV7-8 to TRBJ1-5; 7 nucleotides agree with TRBD1. J lost 12 bases, V lost 4 bases, and 6 bases had no gene match. The CDR3 runs 12 residues. Germline lookup yields CDR1 SGHVS and CDR2 FQNEAQ. DNA of the CDR3: TGTGCCAGCAGCTCCGACAGGGCGGTCCAGCATTTT. It encodes CASSSDRAVQHF.

This chain links TRBV19 with TRBJ1-2, with D possibly TRBD1 on 5 matching bases. Germline CDR1 and CDR2: LNHDA and SQIVND (reference sequence). This CDR3 spans 15 amino acids. V was pared by 5 bases and J by 2 bases, with 15 bases between. CDR3 residues: CASSSQGKTNYGYTF. DNA of the CDR3: TGTGCCAGTAGTTCCCAGGGAAAAACGAACTATGGCTACACCTTC. The full variable domain, in which reference TRBV19 and TRBJ1-2 provide the parts outside the CDR3, is DGGITQSPKYLFRKEGQNVTLSCEQNLNHDAMYWYRQDPGQGLRLIYYSQIVNDFQKGDIAEGYSVSREKKESFPLTVTSAQKNPTAFYLCASSSQGKTNYGYTFGSGTRLTVV.

The chain couples TRBV18 to TRBJ1-3; no definite D call. The CDR3 spans 14 residues. Germline V CDR1 and CDR2: KGHSH, LQKENI. V was shortened by 2 bases and J by 7 bases, with 12 bases between the two germline ends. The CDR3 DNA reads as TGTGCCAGCTCACCAAAACCCAGCTTTAACACCATATATTTT. Encoded protein: CASSPKPSFNTIYF.